This entry describes one T cell receptor beta chain. Germline CDR1 MNHNS, CDR2 SASEGT. The CDR3 runs to 16 residues. This specimen comes from a study of T cells expressing NK-cell markers. TCRdb re-analyzed the 5' RACE reads; it lists each CDR3 protein once, without DNA. The table lists roughly 350,000 distinct CDR3 sequences. This receptor was obtained from a man aged 18-75 years in good health. The V call is TRBV6-1, the J call TRBJ2-1; there is no DNA to check the TCRdb D call of TRBD1. Sequenced material: blood T cells: a sorted CD56 or NKG2C T cell subset, CD4+ or CD8+ T cells, or bulk PBMC T cells (not recorded which). The CDR3: CASEVRTGASYNEQFF.